This T cell receptor (beta chain) is from a study of CD4 T cells in relation to SARS-CoV-2 and coronaviruses. Only in-frame clones appear in the TCRdb table, and some are missing; sequencing was by immunoSEQ multiplex PCR. The data hold 25,000 to 35,000 clones, with less than 85% observed a single time. Remarks on this clone: Its target is not known.

V lost 6 bases to trimming and J lost 4 bases; unmatched junction nucleotides: 6. This CDR3 is built from 14 residues. CDR1 SEHNR and CDR2 FQNEAQ come from the germline V gene (reference sequence). CD4+ T cells from unexposed donors were obtained before the COVID-19 pandemic (2011-2018). After about 10 days of culture, CD4+ T cells were isolated. This chain uses TRBV7-9 with TRBJ2-1, with 7 nucleotides matching TRBD1. The receptor comes from a human donor in good health. Sequenced material: CD4+ T cells from PBMCs, cultured in vitro. In DNA form, the CDR3 reads TGTGCCAGCAGACGGACAGGAGTTTACAATGAGCAGTTCTTC. Its protein is CASRRTGVYNEQFF.